The present T cell receptor beta chain was sequenced within a study of blood T cell repertoires in COVID-19. Method: immunoSEQ multiplex PCR; TCRdb's copy keeps in-frame clones and lacks some. The repertoire holds 200,000 to 300,000 clones, with around 88% as singletons. V was clipped by 0 bases and J by 3 bases, with 11 bases between them. Germline assignment: CDR1 LNHNV and CDR2 YYDKDF (reference sequence). This CDR3 is 15 amino acids long. The chain carries TRBV15 and TRBJ1-2, with TRBD1 as a possible D gene (5 bases). What was sequenced was PBMCs or T cells enriched from blood (not recorded which). This clonotype originated in a woman in her thirties or forties with acute COVID-19. The CDR3 DNA is TGTGCCACCAGCAGAGAGAAGGGGCCTGACTATGGCTACACCTTC. This sequence encodes CATSREKGPDYGYTF.